The 3 T cell receptor beta chains in this list originate from one sample, sequenced in a study of OX40 agonist ivuxolimab in advanced cancers. Sequencing used immunoSEQ multiplex PCR; TCRdb keeps in-frame clones, though not all of them. The sample records around 60,000 clones, about 91% being singletons. Sequenced here: CD4+ or CD8+ T cells sorted from blood, sampled in a trial of the OX40 agonist ivuxolimab. These TCRs come from an adult with an advanced solid tumor such as melanoma, head and neck, liver or kidney cancer.

This chain connects TRBV6-1 to TRBJ2-7; the match to TRBD1 covers 7 bases. Germline-derived CDR1 and CDR2 are MNHNS and SASEGT. The CDR3 is 15 amino acids. V lost 7 bases and J lost 4; bases outside the gene matches: 13. The CDR3 DNA reads TGTGCCAGCAAAAACAGGGGTGAGGGACGATACGAGCAGTACTTC. Translation: CASKNRGEGRYEQYF.

The chain has TRBV19 and TRBJ2-7; D gene uncertain. CDR1 and CDR2 (germline): LNHDA, SQIVND (reference sequence). Deletions cut 1 base from V and 6 bases from J, with 16 bases between. The CDR3 is 15 residues long. The CDR3 coding sequence is TGTGCCAGTAGTATAGGTCCGACCGCCCCCGCCGAGCAGTACTTC. This encodes CASSIGPTAPAEQYF.

The chain has TRBV16 and TRBJ2-7; tentatively, D is TRBD1 or TRBD2 (5 bases each). With 4 bases removed from V and 3 bases from J, the gap between germline ends came to 25 bases. Germline lookup yields CDR1 KGHSY and CDR2 FQNENV. The CDR3 has 18 residues. The CDR3 nucleotides read TGTGCCAGCAGCCGCCTCACCCCAGGGACGACCGGTATCTACGAGCAGTACTTC. It translates to CASSRLTPGTTGIYEQYF. Filled out from reference TRBV16 and TRBJ2-7, the complete variable domain reads GEEVAQTPKHLVRGEGQKAKLYCAPIKGHSYVFWYQQVLKNEFKFLISFQNENVFDETGMPKERFSAKCLPNSPCSLEIQATKLEDSAVYFCASSRLTPGTTGIYEQYFGPGTRLTVT.